This is a list of T cell receptor beta chains from one sample in a study of blood T cell repertoires in COVID-19. The method was immunoSEQ multiplex PCR; TCRdb's version includes in-frame clones alone and lacks a portion of them. The sample carries 430,000 or so clones, around nine tenths recorded once. Sequencing was done on a sample of PBMCs or T cells enriched from blood (not recorded which). The receptors shown here come from a middle-aged woman who had recovered from COVID-19. Each CDR3 is given with its conserved first and last residue. The order of the fields is J gene, clone size, D gene, V gene, CDR3 protein, CDR3 DNA. The D gene is left open where the match is weak. For some rows the clone size is stated as once, few or many, or as a class when expanded; others skip it.

TRBJ1-6	once	TRBD1	TRBV5-6	CASSWGTGGNSPLHF	TGTGCCAGCAGCTGGGGGACAGGGGGTAATTCACCCCTCCACTTT
TRBJ2-1	-	TRBD2	TRBV29-1	CSVVGTSGVSYNEQFF	TGCAGCGTTGTCGGGACTAGCGGGGTCTCCTACAATGAGCAGTTCTTC
TRBJ1-5	once	-	TRBV18	CASSQTAEEPQHF	TGTGCCAGCTCACAGACGGCCGAGGAGCCCCAGCATTTT
TRBJ2-7	-	TRBD2	TRBV3-1/TRBV3-2	CASSQERTSGREDYEQYF	TGTGCCAGCAGCCAAGAAAGGACTAGCGGGAGGGAAGACTACGAGCAGTACTTC
TRBJ1-5	-	TRBD1	TRBV7-9	CASSTGQGLVSNQPQHF	TGTGCCAGCAGCACAGGACAGGGGCTGGTTAGCAATCAGCCCCAGCATTTT
TRBJ1-2	once	TRBD1	TRBV7-9	CASSHTGGRSLDGYTF	TGTGCCAGCAGCCATACAGGGGGCCGCTCCCTGGATGGCTACACCTTC
TRBJ2-2	-	TRBD1	TRBV24-1	CATSDIDRGEFTGELFF	TGTGCCACCAGTGATATTGACAGGGGGGAATTCACCGGGGAGCTGTTTTTT
TRBJ1-1	-	-	TRBV7-2	CASSSIQGYTEAFF	TGTGCCAGCAGCTCCATCCAGGGCTACACTGAAGCTTTCTTT
TRBJ1-1	few	-	TRBV3-1/TRBV3-2	CASSHGGNTEAFF	TGTGCCAGCAGCCACGGAGGGAACACTGAAGCTTTCTTT
TRBJ1-4	-	TRBD1	TRBV10-3	CAISESGGANEKLFF	TGTGCCATCAGTGAGTCAGGGGGCGCTAATGAAAAACTGTTTTTT
TRBJ1-1	-	-	TRBV10-3	CAISEGRGGTEAFF	TGTGCCATCAGTGAGGGGCGGGGCGGCACTGAAGCTTTCTTT
TRBJ2-5	-	-	TRBV7-2	CASSFRVQETQYF	TGTGCCAGCAGCTTCCGGGTCCAAGAGACCCAGTACTTC
TRBJ1-3	-	TRBD1	TRBV5-6	CASSPTAGTGAGNTIYF	TGTGCCAGCAGCCCGACCGCGGGGACAGGGGCTGGAAACACCATATATTTT
TRBJ2-7	many	-	TRBV29-1	CSVASGEGSEQYF	TGCAGCGTCGCCTCAGGGGAAGGGAGCGAGCAGTACTTC
TRBJ1-5	-	-	TRBV21-1	CASSKGGDRGDQPQHF	TGTGCCAGCAGCAAAGGGGGGGACAGGGGAGATCAGCCCCAGCATTTT
TRBJ1-6	once	TRBD1	TRBV2	CASRPGTGENSPLHF	TGTGCCAGCAGGCCCGGGACAGGGGAAAATTCACCCCTCCACTTT
TRBJ2-7	-	TRBD1	TRBV6-1	CASSDFQGLLGQGTYEQYF	TGTGCCAGCAGTGACTTCCAGGGGCTTTTGGGACAGGGAACCTACGAGCAGTACTTC
TRBJ2-6	-	TRBD1	TRBV5-4	CASIPGTGTYGANVLTF	TGTGCCAGCATCCCCGGGACAGGGACTTACGGGGCCAACGTCCTGACTTTC
TRBJ1-2	-	TRBD1	TRBV6-5	CASSKRQGGLGYTF	TGTGCCAGCAGTAAAAGACAGGGAGGTCTTGGCTACACCTTC
TRBJ1-2	-	TRBD1	TRBV7-2	CASSSTGGGYYGYTF	TGTGCCAGCAGTTCCACAGGGGGCGGGTACTATGGCTACACCTTC
TRBJ1-1	-	-	TRBV20-1	CSASRGTEAFF	TGCAGTGCTAGTAGGGGCACTGAAGCTTTCTTT
TRBJ2-7	once	TRBD2	TRBV9	CASSGGTSTYEQYF	TGTGCCAGCAGCGGTGGGACTAGTACCTACGAGCAGTACTTC
TRBJ1-1	-	-	TRBV4-1	CASSPRQVGDAEAFF	TGCGCCAGCAGCCCTAGACAGGTCGGGGACGCTGAAGCTTTCTTT
TRBJ2-1	-	TRBD2	TRBV7-8	CASSLSGRLNNEQFF	TGTGCCAGCAGCTTAAGCGGGAGGCTGAACAATGAGCAGTTCTTC
TRBJ2-5	once	-	TRBV5-1	CASSFSDYQETQYF	TGCGCCAGCAGCTTCTCCGACTACCAAGAGACCCAGTACTTC
TRBJ1-4	-	TRBD1	TRBV29-1	CSTWGGTGSEKLFF	TGCAGCACCTGGGGGGGGACAGGGTCTGAAAAACTGTTTTTT
TRBJ1-1	-	-	TRBV30	CAWGPQGSNTEAFF	TGTGCCTGGGGACCCCAGGGTTCGAACACTGAAGCTTTCTTT
TRBJ1-2	-	-	TRBV6-5	CASSYEGLYGYTF	TGTGCCAGCAGTTACGAGGGACTATATGGCTACACCTTC
TRBJ2-7	-	-	TRBV7-8	CASSIDLAGEQYF	TGTGCCAGCAGCATAGACCTCGCGGGTGAGCAGTACTTC
TRBJ2-3	-	-	TRBV18	CASSPSTLDTQYF	TGTGCCAGCTCACCCTCCACTTTAGATACGCAGTATTTT
TRBJ2-1	-	-	TRBV24-1	CATGDGSSYNEQFF	TGTGCCACCGGCGATGGGAGCTCCTACAATGAGCAGTTCTTC
TRBJ2-1	-	-	TRBV10-2	CASSDTTGQNNEQFF	TGCGCCAGCAGTGATACGACGGGTCAGAACAATGAGCAGTTCTTC
TRBJ2-3	few	-	TRBV9	CASSVGGSTDTQYF	TGTGCCAGCAGCGTGGGCGGGAGCACAGATACGCAGTATTTT
TRBJ1-1	-	TRBD1	TRBV9	CASSALPQGDTEAFF	TGTGCCAGCAGCGCACTTCCACAGGGGGACACTGAAGCTTTCTTT
TRBJ1-2	-	TRBD1	TRBV25-1	CASSGYRGINYGYTF	TGTGCCAGCAGTGGATACAGGGGGATTAACTATGGCTACACCTTC
TRBJ2-3	-	TRBD2	TRBV12-5	CASGLAGITDTQYF	TGTGCTAGTGGACTAGCGGGGATCACAGATACGCAGTATTTT
TRBJ2-5	-	-	TRBV21-1	CATRCGDREETQYF	TGTGCCACCAGATGTGGAGACAGAGAGGAGACCCAGTACTTC
TRBJ1-5	-	-	TRBV27	CASSLELPSGNQPQHF	TGTGCCAGCAGTTTAGAGCTGCCCTCAGGGAATCAGCCCCAGCATTTT
TRBJ2-1	-	-	TRBV21-1	CASSKDTGGPIFASYNEQFF	TGTGCCAGCAGCAAAGATACGGGAGGGCCGATCTTTGCTTCCTACAATGAGCAGTTCTTC
TRBJ2-7	-	-	TRBV11-3	CASSLHGPTYEQYF	TGTGCCAGCAGCCTTCATGGGCCCACCTACGAGCAGTACTTC
TRBJ1-5	once	-	TRBV6-1	CASSALTLDLITGQPQHF	TGTGCCAGCAGTGCCCTGACATTAGACCTTATCACAGGTCAGCCCCAGCATTTT
TRBJ2-7	-	-	TRBV2	CASSESRGYEQYF	TGTGCCAGCAGTGAAAGCAGGGGCTACGAGCAGTACTTC
TRBJ1-2	-	TRBD1	TRBV11-2	CASSSLPRGQGATDYGYTF	TGTGCCAGCAGCTCACTACCCCGGGGACAGGGGGCTACGGACTATGGCTACACCTTC
TRBJ1-5	-	-	TRBV10-2	CASSESGLWTQHF	TGCGCCAGCAGTGAGTCGGGCCTATGGACCCAGCATTTT
TRBJ1-2	-	-	TRBV7-9	CASSLGGSRYGYTF	TGTGCCAGCAGCTTAGGAGGCAGTAGGTACGGCTACACCTTC
TRBJ2-7	-	-	TRBV6-5	CASRAGIYEQYF	TGTGCCAGTAGGGCGGGCATCTACGAGCAGTACTTC
TRBJ1-2	-	TRBD1	TRBV2	CASSGDRGDYGYTF	TGTGCCAGCAGTGGGGACAGGGGGGACTATGGCTACACCTTC
TRBJ2-5	-	TRBD2	TRBV3-1/TRBV3-2	CASSPPGGKGETQYF	TGTGCCAGCAGCCCCCCCGGGGGGAAGGGTGAGACCCAGTACTTC
TRBJ2-1	-	TRBD2	TRBV29-1	CSVDKAGGSTSYNEQFF	TGCAGCGTTGACAAAGCGGGAGGGTCTACTTCCTACAATGAGCAGTTCTTC
TRBJ1-5	-	-	TRBV5-1	CASSLASQPQHF	TGCGCCAGCAGCTTGGCCTCTCAGCCCCAGCATTTT
TRBJ1-2	-	-	TRBV19	CASSRGVGYGYTF	TGTGCCAGTAGTCGGGGGGTAGGCTATGGCTACACCTTC
TRBJ1-2	-	TRBD1	TRBV19	CASSIRAGQSGYTF	TGTGCCAGTAGCATTAGGGCGGGACAGAGTGGCTACACCTTC
TRBJ2-2	-	-	TRBV10-3	CAIRGLARTGELFF	TGTGCCATCCGGGGACTGGCGCGCACCGGGGAGCTGTTTTTT
TRBJ1-1	-	TRBD1	TRBV28	CASRRTGNTEAFF	TGTGCCAGCAGGAGGACAGGGAACACTGAAGCTTTCTTT